Following are 21 T cell receptor beta chains from one sample sequenced in a study of OX40 agonist ivuxolimab in advanced cancers. TCRdb's copy holds only in-frame clones and misses some; the assay was immunoSEQ multiplex PCR. The profile covers over 55,000 clones, with roughly four fifths appearing a single time and just under 2.5% taken by the ten largest. This material consisted of CD4+ or CD8+ T cells sorted from blood, taken in a trial of the OX40 agonist ivuxolimab. These receptors all come from an adult with an advanced solid tumor such as melanoma, head and neck, liver or kidney cancer.

The chain has TRBV7-2 and TRBJ1-6; D is perhaps TRBD1 (5 bases). V dropped 0 bases and J dropped 2 bases, with 11 bases sitting between them. The CDR3 length is 17 residues. Germline V gene sequence: CDR1 SGHTA, CDR2 FQGNSA. This CDR3 reads CASSLAGGGAYNSPLHF. The CDR3 DNA sequence: TGTGCCAGCAGCTTAGCTGGGGGGGGTGCCTATAATTCACCCCTCCACTTT.

The CDR3 nucleotides are TGTGCCTGGAGGGGGCGGGGGCGCTCCTACGAGCAGTACTTC. The encoded protein is CAWRGRGRSYEQYF. The rearrangement uses TRBV30 and TRBJ2-7; D perhaps matches TRBD2 (7 bases). V was pared by 3 bases and J by 0 bases, with 12 bases between. Germline V gives CDR1 GTSNPN, CDR2 SVGIG (reference sequence). There are 14 residues in the CDR3.

The sample holds a few counts of this clone. V usage is TRBV15 and J usage is TRBJ2-5; the match to TRBD2 covers 15 bases. The CDR3 loop spans 14 amino acids. The germline V gene has CDR1 LNHNV and CDR2 YYDKDF (reference sequence). The trim removed 9 bases at V and 4 bases at J, leaving 3 bases unmatched. CDR3 in amino acids: CATGLAGGSETQYF. CDR3 in DNA: TGTGCCACGGGACTAGCGGGGGGATCAGAGACCCAGTACTTC. Filled out from reference TRBV15 and TRBJ2-5, the complete variable domain reads DAMVIQNPRYQVTQFGKPVTLSCSQTLNHNVMYWYQQKSSQAPKLLFHYYDKDFNNEADTPDNFQSRRPNTSFCFLDIRSPGLGDTAMYLCATGLAGGSETQYFGPGTRLLVL.

Here the CDR3 DNA reads TGTGCCAGCAGCCCCCGGGGGGACAGCAATCAGCCCCAGCATTTT. Translating it yields CASSPRGDSNQPQHF. The rearrangement joins TRBV4-2 to TRBJ1-5, with D possibly TRBD1 on 5 matching bases. CDR1 and CDR2 from the germline V gene are LGHNA and YNFKEQ. The CDR3 runs to 15 residues. Trimming pared 4 bases from V and 1 base from J, leaving 11 bases between.

The chain joins TRBV19 to TRBJ2-3; 10 bases line up with TRBD1. V lost 10 bases to trimming and J lost 3 bases; unmatched junction nucleotides: 7. The germline gives CDR1 LNHDA, CDR2 SQIVND (reference sequence). CDR3 size: 14 residues. The CDR3 nucleotides read TGTGCCACTTCCGACAGGGGGCTAACAGATACGCAGTATTTT. Encoded protein: CATSDRGLTDTQYF.

The chain combines TRBV7-9 with TRBJ2-6; D is undetermined. Per the germline V gene, CDR1 is SEHNR and CDR2 is FQNEAQ (reference sequence). The CDR3 is made up of 17 amino acids. Trimming cost V 5 bases and J 0 bases, with 14 bases left between them. CDR3 sequence (DNA): TGTGCCAGCAGCCCCCGCACAGCCGCCTCTGGGGCCAACGTCCTGACTTTC. Its translation: CASSPRTAASGANVLTF.

This chain joins TRBV6-6 and TRBJ1-6; no clear D gene. The CDR3 has 12 amino acids. The germline CDR1 and CDR2 sequences are MNHNY and SVGAGI (reference sequence). Trimming took off 6 bases at V and 6 bases at J, with 6 bases between the two ends. The DNA for the CDR3 is TGTGCCAGCAGCCCGTCTAATTCACCCCTCCACTTT. As protein: CASSPSNSPLHF.

The chain is built from TRBV6-6 and TRBJ1-5; 9 nucleotides line up with TRBD1. J gave up 4 bases and V 6 bases, and 4 bases lay outside the gene matches. Germline V gene lookup returns CDR1 MNHNY and CDR2 SVGAGI (reference sequence). The CDR3 extends over 14 amino acids. The CDR3 is CASSLGQGNQPQHF. CDR3 bases: TGTGCCAGCAGCCTTGGACAGGGGAATCAGCCCCAGCATTTT.

The V call is TRBV7-9, the J call TRBJ1-1, with a weak D call TRBD1 (6 bases). CDR3 length equals 14 residues. V lost 1 base and J lost 3, with 9 bases in between. The germline gives CDR1 SEHNR, CDR2 FQNEAQ (reference sequence). CDR3 protein: CASSLESGDTEAFF. The CDR3 DNA is TGTGCCAGCAGCTTAGAATCAGGGGACACTGAAGCTTTCTTT.

The chain employs TRBV2 and TRBJ2-3, with 8 bases aligning to TRBD2. CDR3 length equals 17 residues. The ends lost 3 bases at V and 5 bases at J; junction bases unmatched: 13. CDR1 is SNHLY, CDR2 FYNNEI, per germline. The CDR3 loop reads CASSEVESGRGGDTQYF. The CDR3 bases are TGTGCCAGCAGTGAGGTGGAGAGCGGGAGAGGTGGAGATACGCAGTATTTT.

V usage is TRBV20-1 and J usage is TRBJ2-7; D not resolved. Per germline, CDR1 DFQATT and CDR2 SNEGSKA (reference sequence). The CDR3 is 11 residues long. The V end lost 2 bases, the J end lost 4 bases, and 6 bases lay between the germline ends. Written as DNA, the CDR3 is TGCAGTGCTAGAAACACATACGAGCAGTACTTC. Its protein is CSARNTYEQYF.

The chain links TRBV28 to TRBJ2-2; D is undetermined. The CDR3 is made up of 15 amino acids. Trimming removed 6 bases from V and 2 bases from J, with 13 bases in between. Looked up from germline, CDR1 is MDHEN and CDR2 is SYDVKM. The CDR3 reads CASRLPGANTGELFF. CDR3 DNA sequence: TGTGCCAGCAGACTCCCAGGAGCAAACACCGGGGAGCTGTTTTTT.

The chain couples TRBV27 to TRBJ2-3; 7 nucleotides agree with TRBD1. Germline CDR1 MNHEY, CDR2 SMNVEV (reference sequence). J gave up 2 bases and V 5 bases, and 13 bases lay outside the gene matches. This CDR3 is 17 amino acids long. CDR3 DNA: TGTGCCAGCAGTCTACCATCGGACAGGAGAAACACAGATACGCAGTATTTT. It translates to CASSLPSDRRNTDTQYF.

The rearrangement uses TRBV7-2 and TRBJ1-5; unclear D gene. This CDR3 is built from 13 residues. CDR1 is SGHTA and CDR2 is FQGNSA in the germline V gene. V lost 9 bases and J lost 0, with 9 bases in between. CDR3: CARLEASNQPQHF. CDR3 DNA: TGTGCCAGGCTGGAGGCTAGCAATCAGCCCCAGCATTTT.

The chain carries TRBV30 and TRBJ1-2, with no clear D. Germline lookup yields CDR1 GTSNPN and CDR2 SVGIG (reference sequence). The V end was cut by 5 bases, the J end by 4 bases, with 5 bases between. There are 10 residues in the CDR3. CDR3 coding DNA: TGTGCCTGGGGTAGCTATGGCTACACCTTC. This encodes CAWGSYGYTF.

The chain joins TRBV5-1 to TRBJ1-4; D not resolved. Germline V gene data show CDR1 as SGHRS and CDR2 as YFSETQ. The CDR3 extends over 14 amino acids. V shed 1 base and J shed 3 bases, with 7 bases lying between them. As DNA, the CDR3 is TGCGCCAGCAGCTTGAATGGGGCTAATGAAAAACTGTTTTTT. Protein sequence: CASSLNGANEKLFF. Full variable domain (rest looked up from reference TRBV5-1 and TRBJ1-4): KAGVTQTPRYLIKTRGQQVTLSCSPISGHRSVSWYQQTPGQGLQFLFEYFSETQRNKGNFPGRFSGRQFSNSRSEMNVSTLELGDSALYLCASSLNGANEKLFFGSGTQLSVL.

V and J are TRBV5-6 and TRBJ1-2, with D maybe TRBD1 (5 bases). Trimming removed 4 bases at V and 2 bases at J, with 18 bases between. The CDR3 is 16 residues long. The germline V gene has CDR1 SGHDT and CDR2 YYEEEE. CDR3 sequence: CASSQQVQGGNYGYTF. The CDR3 DNA reads TGTGCCAGCAGCCAACAAGTCCAGGGCGGAAACTATGGCTACACCTTC.

V usage is TRBV20-1 and J usage is TRBJ2-3; 8 nucleotides line up with TRBD2. V was pared by 6 bases and J by 8 bases, with 4 bases of the junction left unmatched. CDR1 is DFQATT and CDR2 is SNEGSKA in the germline V gene (reference sequence). CDR3 size: 11 residues. CDR3 DNA sequence: TGCAGTGCCATAACTAGCGGTACGCAGTATTTT. It translates to CSAITSGTQYF.

This rearrangement joins TRBV19 to TRBJ2-7; the match to TRBD2 covers 10 bases. V lost 9 bases and J lost 2; bases outside the gene matches: 4. The CDR3 has 13 amino acids. Germline-derived CDR1 and CDR2 are LNHDA and SQIVND (reference sequence). The CDR3 sequence is CASSGRGPYEQYF. The CDR3 DNA sequence: TGTGCCAGCAGCGGGAGGGGGCCCTACGAGCAGTACTTC.

This clone was counted a few times. This same CDR3 is encoded by further DNA sequences in the sample. The gene calls are TRBV15 and TRBJ1-5; no clear D. V was shortened by 0 bases and J by 3 bases, with 9 bases between the two germline ends. The CDR3 contains 15 residues. Germline CDR1 LNHNV, CDR2 YYDKDF (reference sequence). This chain's CDR3 is CATSRDKGYNQPQHF. CDR3 sequence (DNA): TGTGCCACCAGCAGAGATAAGGGTTACAATCAGCCCCAGCATTTT.

This chain joins TRBV11-3 and TRBJ2-7, with D possibly being TRBD1 or TRBD2 (5 bases each). The CDR3 loop spans 12 amino acids. The V gene's germline CDR1 is SGHNT and CDR2 YENEEA. V dropped 5 bases and J dropped 5 bases, with 10 bases sitting between them. The CDR3 spells CASSMGTNEQYF. The CDR3 DNA follows: TGTGCCAGCAGCATGGGGACGAACGAGCAGTACTTC.